These 4 T cell receptor beta chains were all obtained from the same sample, sequenced in a study of OX40 agonist ivuxolimab in advanced cancers. Only in-frame clones appear in the TCRdb table, and some are missing; sequencing was by immunoSEQ multiplex PCR. This table has roughly 75,000 clones, just over 85% appearing once. This sample comprised CD4+ or CD8+ T cells sorted from blood, obtained in a trial of the OX40 agonist ivuxolimab. Receptors originate from an adult with an advanced solid tumor such as melanoma, head and neck, liver or kidney cancer.

The chain uses TRBV5-1 and TRBJ2-1; TRBD1 might be the D (5 bases). Per germline, CDR1 SGHRS and CDR2 YFSETQ. Trimming cost V 4 bases and J 8 bases, with 13 bases left between them. CDR3 length equals 13 residues. The CDR3 DNA follows: TGCGCCAGCAGCCCTGGGGCAGGGCATGAGCAGTTCTTC. This translates into CASSPGAGHEQFF.

The chain couples TRBV12-5 to TRBJ2-1; D is unclear. Germline CDR1 is LGHNT and CDR2 is FRNRAP. V dropped 6 bases and J dropped 5 bases, with 8 bases sitting between them. The CDR3 spans 12 residues. The CDR3 DNA sequence: TGTGCTAGTGGACTCGACCACAATGAGCAGTTCTTC. As protein: CASGLDHNEQFF.

J is TRBJ1-2 and V is TRBV9; D gene unclear. The CDR3 is made up of 12 amino acids. CDR1 is SGDLS, CDR2 YYNGEE, per germline. Trimming removed 1 base from V and 5 bases from J, with 6 bases in between. The CDR3 is CASSVTEYGYTF. The DNA of the CDR3 is TGTGCCAGCAGCGTAACGGAGTATGGCTACACCTTC.

CDR3: CASSLDEQGAPYNSPLHF. CDR3 sequence (DNA): TGTGCCAGCAGCCTTGATGAACAGGGCGCGCCCTATAATTCACCCCTCCACTTT. The chain has TRBV11-2 and TRBJ1-6; D possibly corresponds to TRBD1 (6 bases). The CDR3 contains 18 residues. Trimming removed 5 bases at V and 2 bases at J, with 19 bases between. Germline V gives CDR1 SGHAT, CDR2 FQNNGV.